This T cell receptor (beta chain) appears in the sequencing data of a study of T cell responses to AZD1222 COVID-19 vaccine. Whole-study findings and limits: Spike-spanning, vaccine-associated CD4 TCRs were dominant at 160-218 and 743-854. Epitopes outside B.1.351 and B.1.1.7 mutated regions reportedly drew nearly half of spike TCRs. Mostly white British, mostly female donors; authors suggested clonal diversity may be underestimated. Seropositivity was recorded at baseline in only a handful of AZD1222 recipients.

The CDR3 contains 15 residues. Germline loops: CDR1 SSHAT, CDR2 FNYEAQ (reference sequence). The method was immunoSEQ multiplex PCR; TCRdb's version includes in-frame clones alone and lacks a portion of them. The data contain some 160,000 clones, approximately 91% of them singletons. About this clone: Its antigen is not identified. The junction shows a germline mismatch at one end, possibly a read error.

This receptor was taken from an adult who received the AZD1222 COVID-19 vaccine. The V call is TRBV7-7, the J call TRBJ2-1, with 8 nucleotides matching TRBD1. The sequences come from peripheral blood, collected 28 days after the second AZD1222 dose. CDR3 amino acids: CASSLAWGQAVEQFF. The CDR3 bases are TGTGCTAGCAGCTTAGCTTGGGGACAGGCCGTTGAGCAGTTCTTC.